The next 5 T cell receptor beta chains were all read from a single sample in a study of blood T cell repertoires in COVID-19. The repertoire was sequenced with immunoSEQ multiplex PCR; TCRdb's copy has only in-frame clones and lacks some. This table has around 200,000 clones, around 88% appearing once. Specimen: peripheral blood. These receptors were collected from a man between 45 and 60 years old with active or convalescent COVID-19.

The chain employs TRBV5-6 and TRBJ1-2; 10 bases line up with TRBD1. V dropped 2 bases and J dropped 8; count of bases not matched to a gene: 6. Germline V lookup: CDR1 SGHDT, CDR2 YYEEEE. The CDR3 length is 14 residues. As DNA, the CDR3 is TGTGCCAGCAGCTTCCCGGGACAGGGGTCCGGCTACACCTTC. This gives the protein CASSFPGQGSGYTF.

The chain couples TRBV28 to TRBJ2-7, with D perhaps matching TRBD1 (5 bases). CDR3 length: 13 residues. The V end lost 6 bases, the J end lost 7 bases, and 16 bases lay between the germline ends. Germline CDR1 is MDHEN and CDR2 is SYDVKM. The CDR3 DNA reads as TGTGCCAGCAGCACTCGGACACTCGGAGAGCAGTACTTC. It yields the protein CASSTRTLGEQYF.

The chain has TRBV12-3 or TRBV12-4 and TRBJ1-2; possibly TRBD1 for D (5 bases). CDR3 size: 13 residues. Trimming removed 6 bases from V and 6 bases from J, with 14 bases in between. The CDR3 DNA reads TGTGCCAGCAGCCCGGACATAAGTGATGGCTACACCTTC. Its translation: CASSPDISDGYTF.

The chain combines TRBV5-1 with TRBJ1-6; 7 bases agree with TRBD1. The CDR3 consists of 13 residues. V lost 4 bases, J lost 12 bases, and 7 bases stayed unmatched. Germline CDR1 SGHRS, CDR2 YFSETQ. CDR3 DNA sequence: TGCGCCAGCAGCACCACGGACAGGCAACCCCTCCACTTT. Protein product: CASSTTDRQPLHF.

This chain connects TRBV10-1 to TRBJ1-2; no definite D call. From germline, CDR1 is WNHNN and CDR2 SYGVQD (reference sequence). CDR3 size: 13 residues. V lost 3 bases and J 4 bases, leaving 9 bases between the germline ends. This CDR3 reads CASSDSVTYGYTF. The DNA for the CDR3 is TGCGCCAGCAGTGATTCAGTTACCTATGGCTACACCTTC.